This T cell receptor (beta chain) derives from a study of T cells after yellow fever vaccination. Background on the study: When fractions had low cell numbers, they were prepared with SMART-Seq v4 Ultra Low Input. Broader study findings: Detected again after the booster were most primary-vaccination clones, at almost 97% CD4 and about 89% CD8.

From germline, CDR1 is LGHDT and CDR2 YNNKEL (reference sequence). The CDR3 has 16 residues. V was trimmed by 1 base and J by 5 bases, leaving 15 bases between them. Concerning this clonotype: Its antigen is unknown.

The 5'RACE template-switching step produced TCR cDNA and added a universal primer site and UMIs. One entry per CDR3 protein, called by TCRdb with MiXCR from the 5' RACE reads. Among around 310,000 distinct CDR3 sequences listed, about 9.5% were seen once. The TCR originated in a man aged 18 to 30 who received the YFV17D yellow fever vaccine. The input for sequencing was PBMCs, taken on the day of the first yellow fever vaccination. The genes are TRBV3-1 and TRBJ2-1; D might be TRBD2 (6 bases). The CDR3 protein is CASSQVVSGSHNEQFF. The CDR3 DNA follows: TGTGCCAGCAGCCAAGTGGTTAGCGGATCGCACAATGAGCAGTTCTTC.